Ten or more counts support the clone carrying this T cell receptor beta chain. The antigen is undetermined. The entry originates in a study of T cell repertoires in cytomegalovirus infection. Study-level points and caveats: There were HLA-C-restricted CMV-specific TCR beta clonotypes dominating the ex vivo response.

There are 14 residues in the CDR3. V lost 5 bases, J lost 8 bases, and 9 bases stayed unmatched. CDR1 is SGHTA, CDR2 FQGNSA, per germline. From the reads, TCRdb called clonotypes with MiXCR, one entry per CDR3 protein. The table has about 360,000 distinct CDR3 sequences, about a third seen once. The chain is built from TRBV7-2 and TRBJ2-1, with 7 positions matching TRBD1. This TCR derives from a human donor in good health (CMV status not recorded). Some clones in this sample may be carry-over from other donors' samples. The sequences come from cultured PBMCs, collected from culture after CMV antigen stimulation. The CDR3 reads CASSQGQVRYEQFF. The CDR3 coding sequence is TGTGCCAGCAGCCAAGGACAGGTTAGGTATGAGCAGTTCTTC.